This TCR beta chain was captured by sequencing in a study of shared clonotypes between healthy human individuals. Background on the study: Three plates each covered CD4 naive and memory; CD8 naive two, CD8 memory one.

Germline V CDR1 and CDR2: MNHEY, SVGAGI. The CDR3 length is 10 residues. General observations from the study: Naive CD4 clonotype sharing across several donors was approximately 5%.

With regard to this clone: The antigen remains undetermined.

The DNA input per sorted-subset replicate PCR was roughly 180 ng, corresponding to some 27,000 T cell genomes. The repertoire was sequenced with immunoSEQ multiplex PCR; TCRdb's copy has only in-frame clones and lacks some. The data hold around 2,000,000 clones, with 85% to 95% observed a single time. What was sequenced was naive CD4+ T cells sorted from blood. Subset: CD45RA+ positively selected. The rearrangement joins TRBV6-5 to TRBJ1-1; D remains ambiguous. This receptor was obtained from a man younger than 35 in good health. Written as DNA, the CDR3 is TGTGCAAGCGAGGGCACTGAAGCTTTCTTT. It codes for CASEGTEAFF.